The rows below give T cell receptor beta chains drawn from one sample of a study of T-cell reconstitution after alpha-beta-depleted transplantation in children. A single record per CDR3 protein comes from TCRdb applying MiXCR to the PCR reads. The sample carries some 600,000 distinct CDR3 sequences, 10% to 15% recorded once. The material was PBMCs, mostly from graft donor cells, obtained 360 days after TCRalphabeta/CD19-depleted stem cell transplant. The source of these receptors is a male patient between 10 and 17 years old who had a stem cell transplant for acute myeloid leukemia, so the T cells may come from the graft donor. Both conserved end residues are part of each CDR3. D genes are given only for firm matches. Expanded clones are given a class, and other clones once, few, many or no size at all.

j_call: TRBJ2-5
d_call: -
v_call: TRBV29-1
clone_size: many
cdr3_aa: CSVRQGGETQYF
cdr3_nt: TGCAGCGTTAGACAGGGAGGAGAGACCCAGTACTTC

j_call: TRBJ2-7
d_call: -
v_call: TRBV6-2/TRBV6-3
clone_size: many
cdr3_aa: CASSHGRRDSEQYF
cdr3_nt: TGTGCCAGCAGTCACGGTCGGCGGGACTCCGAGCAGTACTTC

j_call: TRBJ1-2
d_call: -
v_call: TRBV7-2
clone_size: -
cdr3_aa: CASSSNPGQIYTF
cdr3_nt: TGTGCCAGCAGCTCCAACCCTGGACAGATCTACACCTTC

j_call: TRBJ2-1
d_call: -
v_call: TRBV6-5
clone_size: -
cdr3_aa: CATDGSSYNEQFF
cdr3_nt: TGTGCCACCGATGGAAGCTCCTACAATGAGCAGTTCTTC

j_call: TRBJ2-7
d_call: -
v_call: TRBV6-6
clone_size: -
cdr3_aa: CASSPDRREQYF
cdr3_nt: TGTGCCAGCAGTCCGGACAGACGCGAGCAGTACTTC

j_call: TRBJ2-2
d_call: -
v_call: TRBV12-3/TRBV12-4
clone_size: few
cdr3_aa: CASKGVGELFF
cdr3_nt: TGTGCCAGCAAAGGTGTCGGGGAGCTGTTTTTT

j_call: TRBJ2-5
d_call: TRBD1
v_call: TRBV6-1
clone_size: few
cdr3_aa: CASSSFTGGGETQYF
cdr3_nt: TGTGCCAGCAGCTCGTTTACAGGGGGCGGGGAGACCCAGTACTTC

j_call: TRBJ2-6
d_call: -
v_call: TRBV28
clone_size: many
cdr3_aa: CASRDLVSGANVLTF
cdr3_nt: TGTGCCAGCAGGGACCTCGTCTCTGGGGCCAACGTCCTGACTTTC

j_call: TRBJ2-2
d_call: TRBD2
v_call: TRBV6-5
clone_size: -
cdr3_aa: CASSLAGGPPAGELFF
cdr3_nt: TGTGCCAGCAGCTTAGCGGGAGGGCCCCCCGCCGGGGAGCTGTTTTTT

j_call: TRBJ2-5
d_call: TRBD2
v_call: TRBV19
clone_size: few
cdr3_aa: CASSIRQRGTQYF
cdr3_nt: TGTGCCAGTAGTATCAGACAGCGGGGGACCCAGTACTTC

j_call: TRBJ2-7
d_call: TRBD2
v_call: TRBV24-1
clone_size: few
cdr3_aa: CATGQRGSYEQYF
cdr3_nt: TGTGCCACCGGCCAGCGGGGGTCCTACGAGCAGTACTTC

j_call: TRBJ2-7
d_call: TRBD2
v_call: TRBV24-1
clone_size: few
cdr3_aa: CATSDVLAEPGEQYF
cdr3_nt: TGTGCCACCAGTGATGTTCTAGCGGAGCCTGGGGAGCAGTACTTC

j_call: TRBJ2-1
d_call: TRBD2
v_call: TRBV4-3
clone_size: few
cdr3_aa: CASSQFGTSGRSYNEQFF
cdr3_nt: TGCGCCAGCAGCCAATTTGGAACTAGCGGGAGGTCCTACAATGAGCAGTTCTTC

j_call: TRBJ2-5
d_call: -
v_call: TRBV20-1
clone_size: -
cdr3_aa: CSAWMVGAQETQYF
cdr3_nt: TGCAGTGCCTGGATGGTGGGGGCGCAGGAGACCCAGTACTTC

j_call: TRBJ2-6
d_call: -
v_call: TRBV29-1
clone_size: many
cdr3_aa: CSVGGHSGANVLTF
cdr3_nt: TGCAGCGTTGGGGGCCACTCTGGGGCCAACGTCCTGACTTTC

j_call: TRBJ2-7
d_call: TRBD2
v_call: TRBV5-1
clone_size: -
cdr3_aa: CASSEHWTSGISSYEQYF
cdr3_nt: TGCGCCAGCAGCGAACATTGGACTAGCGGGATTAGCTCCTACGAGCAGTACTTC

j_call: TRBJ2-4
d_call: -
v_call: TRBV9
clone_size: -
cdr3_aa: CASSAGGPKNIQYF
cdr3_nt: TGTGCCAGCAGCGCAGGGGGGCCCAAAAACATTCAGTACTTC

j_call: TRBJ2-1
d_call: -
v_call: TRBV12-3/TRBV12-4
clone_size: -
cdr3_aa: CASSVYSNEQFF
cdr3_nt: TGTGCCAGCAGTGTATATAGTAATGAGCAGTTCTTC

j_call: TRBJ2-1
d_call: -
v_call: TRBV28
clone_size: -
cdr3_aa: CASNIAGSPHNEQFF
cdr3_nt: TGTGCCAGCAATATCGCGGGAAGCCCGCACAATGAGCAGTTCTTC

j_call: TRBJ2-3
d_call: TRBD2
v_call: TRBV20-1
clone_size: -
cdr3_aa: CSASPGLAGGTSTDTQYF
cdr3_nt: TGCAGTGCTAGCCCGGGACTAGCGGGAGGAACTAGCACAGATACGCAGTATTTT

j_call: TRBJ1-1
d_call: -
v_call: TRBV28
clone_size: few
cdr3_aa: CASSSGALGVLNTEAFF
cdr3_nt: TGTGCCAGCAGTTCTGGGGCTTTAGGGGTCCTGAACACTGAAGCTTTCTTT

j_call: TRBJ2-1
d_call: -
v_call: TRBV3-1
clone_size: -
cdr3_aa: CASSPDRQEKRNEQFF
cdr3_nt: TGTGCCAGCAGCCCGGACCGACAGGAGAAGCGTAATGAGCAGTTCTTC

j_call: TRBJ1-4
d_call: -
v_call: TRBV6-5
clone_size: -
cdr3_aa: CASRRDSSTRSFF
cdr3_nt: TGTGCCAGCAGGCGAGACAGTTCGACAAGGAGCTTTTTT

j_call: TRBJ2-3
d_call: TRBD2
v_call: TRBV3-1
clone_size: -
cdr3_aa: CASSPRLAGGATQYF
cdr3_nt: TGTGCCAGCAGCCCCCGACTAGCGGGAGGGGCTACGCAGTATTTT

j_call: TRBJ2-7
d_call: -
v_call: TRBV4-2
clone_size: few
cdr3_aa: CASSVGRTWEQYF
cdr3_nt: TGTGCCAGCAGCGTCGGCAGGACCTGGGAGCAGTACTTC

j_call: TRBJ1-1
d_call: TRBD1
v_call: TRBV19
clone_size: few
cdr3_aa: CASSMRQGDLMNTEAFF
cdr3_nt: TGTGCCAGTAGTATGCGTCAGGGGGACCTCATGAACACTGAAGCTTTCTTT

j_call: TRBJ2-7
d_call: -
v_call: TRBV7-2
clone_size: -
cdr3_aa: CASSLAPGALWEQYF
cdr3_nt: TGTGCCAGCAGCTTAGCTCCGGGAGCCCTGTGGGAGCAGTACTTC

j_call: TRBJ2-3
d_call: -
v_call: TRBV20-1
clone_size: few
cdr3_aa: CSARRPGDTQYF
cdr3_nt: TGCAGTGCTCGGAGGCCGGGGGATACGCAGTATTTT

j_call: TRBJ1-2
d_call: -
v_call: TRBV12-3/TRBV12-4
clone_size: many
cdr3_aa: CASRAPANYGYTF
cdr3_nt: TGTGCCAGCAGGGCCCCAGCGAACTATGGCTACACCTTC

j_call: TRBJ2-3
d_call: -
v_call: TRBV6-1
clone_size: few
cdr3_aa: CASSERGRVDTQYF
cdr3_nt: TGTGCCAGCAGTGAACGGGGCAGGGTGGATACGCAGTATTTT

j_call: TRBJ2-3
d_call: -
v_call: TRBV5-1
clone_size: -
cdr3_aa: CASESGGTQYF
cdr3_nt: TGCGCCAGCGAATCCGGGGGTACGCAGTATTTT

j_call: TRBJ1-5
d_call: TRBD1
v_call: TRBV6-2/TRBV6-3
clone_size: -
cdr3_aa: CASGRGPGNQPQHF
cdr3_nt: TGTGCCAGCGGTAGGGGGCCGGGCAATCAGCCCCAGCATTTT

j_call: TRBJ2-2
d_call: TRBD2
v_call: TRBV20-1
clone_size: few
cdr3_aa: CSAVSRGGRRGTGELFF
cdr3_nt: TGCAGTGCTGTAAGCCGGGGGGGGCGCCGGGGGACCGGGGAGCTGTTTTTT

j_call: TRBJ2-7
d_call: TRBD2
v_call: TRBV7-2
clone_size: many
cdr3_aa: CASSLVRASGSAEQYF
cdr3_nt: TGTGCCAGCAGCTTAGTTAGGGCTAGCGGGAGTGCCGAGCAGTACTTC

j_call: TRBJ2-5
d_call: -
v_call: TRBV19
clone_size: many
cdr3_aa: CASSIGPYETQYF
cdr3_nt: TGTGCCAGTAGTATAGGACCTTATGAGACCCAGTACTTC

j_call: TRBJ1-1
d_call: -
v_call: TRBV27
clone_size: -
cdr3_aa: CASSLFNTGTTGTEAFF
cdr3_nt: TGTGCCAGCAGTTTATTCAACACGGGGACGACAGGCACTGAAGCTTTCTTT

j_call: TRBJ1-1
d_call: -
v_call: TRBV7-2
clone_size: many
cdr3_aa: CASSLVGVNTEAFF
cdr3_nt: TGTGCCAGCAGCTTAGTTGGGGTGAACACTGAAGCTTTCTTT

j_call: TRBJ2-3
d_call: TRBD2
v_call: TRBV24-1
clone_size: few
cdr3_aa: CATSDLRGTSLNTDTQYF
cdr3_nt: TGTGCCACCAGTGATTTGCGTGGGACTAGTTTAAACACAGATACGCAGTATTTT

j_call: TRBJ2-4
d_call: -
v_call: TRBV12-3/TRBV12-4
clone_size: few
cdr3_aa: CASSLIQANIQYF
cdr3_nt: TGTGCCAGCAGTTTAATCCAGGCCAACATTCAGTACTTC

j_call: TRBJ1-1
d_call: -
v_call: TRBV29-1
clone_size: -
cdr3_aa: CSDDRKGYTEAFF
cdr3_nt: TGCAGCGACGACAGGAAAGGCTACACTGAAGCTTTCTTT